This TCR beta chain derives from a study of identical twins. TCRdb redid the calling of the 5' RACE reads with MiXCR, one entry per CDR3 protein. There are some 690,000 distinct CDR3 sequences in the sample; roughly 20% occur only once, and 4% to 4.5% lies in the top ten. Trimming removed 2 bases from V and 2 bases from J, with 8 bases in between. There are 14 residues in the CDR3. Per the germline V gene, CDR1 is SNHLY and CDR2 is FYNNEI. A further study also used this sample, focusing on T cells expressing NK-cell markers.

This rearrangement joins TRBV2 to TRBJ2-3; D is unclear. Sequencing was performed on PBMCs. The TCR comes from a woman younger than 35 in good health. Here the CDR3 reads CASSEIAYTDTQYF. The DNA for the CDR3 is TGTGCCAGCAGTGAAATAGCCTACACAGATACGCAGTATTTT.